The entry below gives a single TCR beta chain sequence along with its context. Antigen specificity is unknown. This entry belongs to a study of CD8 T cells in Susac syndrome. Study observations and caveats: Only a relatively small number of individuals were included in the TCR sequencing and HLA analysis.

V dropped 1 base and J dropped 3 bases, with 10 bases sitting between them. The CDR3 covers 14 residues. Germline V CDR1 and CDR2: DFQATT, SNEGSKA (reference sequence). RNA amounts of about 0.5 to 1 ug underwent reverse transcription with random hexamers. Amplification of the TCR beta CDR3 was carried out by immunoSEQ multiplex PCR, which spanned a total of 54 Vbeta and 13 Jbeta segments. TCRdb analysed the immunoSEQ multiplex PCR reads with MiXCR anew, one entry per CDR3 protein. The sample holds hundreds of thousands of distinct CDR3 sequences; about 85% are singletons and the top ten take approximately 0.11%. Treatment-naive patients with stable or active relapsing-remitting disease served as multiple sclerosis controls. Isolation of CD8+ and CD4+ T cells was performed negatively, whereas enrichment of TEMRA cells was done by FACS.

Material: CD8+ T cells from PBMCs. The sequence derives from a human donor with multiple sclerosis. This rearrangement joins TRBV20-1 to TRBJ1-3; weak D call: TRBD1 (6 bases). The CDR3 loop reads CSARVRGDGNTIYF. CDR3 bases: TGCAGTGCTAGAGTCAGGGGAGATGGAAACACCATATATTTT.